This T cell receptor (beta chain) is from a study of T-cell reconstitution after alpha-beta-depleted transplantation in children. CDR3 length equals 16 residues. The V gene lost 3 bases and the J gene lost 4 bases, with 18 bases spanning the gap. CDR1 and CDR2 (germline): MNHEY, SMNVEV (reference sequence). This clonotype was seen many times. Preparing the TCRbeta library involved the use of unique molecular identifiers. TCRdb re-derived calls from the PCR reads in MiXCR, one entry per CDR3 protein. This sample has around 93,000 distinct CDR3 sequences, with roughly 8% found just once. The rearrangement uses TRBV27 and TRBJ1-2; D unresolved. This clonotype originated in a human donor who donated a stem cell graft to a child with congenital amegakaryocytic thrombocytopenia. Sequencing was performed on PBMCs from the stem cell graft donor, taken from the stem cell graft. The CDR3 DNA reads as TGTGCCAGCAGTTTCGGGGTGAGCAGAATCGGCTATGGCTACACCTTC. Translated, it gives CASSFGVSRIGYGYTF.